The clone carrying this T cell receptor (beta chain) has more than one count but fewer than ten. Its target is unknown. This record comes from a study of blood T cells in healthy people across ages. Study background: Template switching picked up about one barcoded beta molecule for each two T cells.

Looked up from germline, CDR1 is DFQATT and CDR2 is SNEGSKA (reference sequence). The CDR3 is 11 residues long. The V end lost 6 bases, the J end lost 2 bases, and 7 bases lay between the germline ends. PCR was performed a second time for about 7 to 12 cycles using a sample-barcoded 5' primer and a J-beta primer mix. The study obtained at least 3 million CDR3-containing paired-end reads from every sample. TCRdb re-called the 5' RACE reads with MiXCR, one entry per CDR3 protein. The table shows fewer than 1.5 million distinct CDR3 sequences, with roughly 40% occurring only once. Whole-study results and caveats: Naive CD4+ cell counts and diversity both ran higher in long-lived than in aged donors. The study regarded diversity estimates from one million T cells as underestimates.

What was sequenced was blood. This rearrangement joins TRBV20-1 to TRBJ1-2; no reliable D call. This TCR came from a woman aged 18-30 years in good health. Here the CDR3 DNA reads TGCAGTGCGCAGGAAAACTATGGCTACACCTTC. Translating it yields CSAQENYGYTF.